Described below is a single T cell receptor (beta chain) sequence and its context. The data derive from a study of blood T cell repertoires in COVID-19. Original analysis: Estimates of nucleated cell counts were drawn from the amplification of reference gene primers. The protocol was immunoSEQ multiplex PCR, while the TCRdb copy is restricted to in-frame clones and leaves out a portion. The DNA was the basis for D and trimming; V, J and clone size are from that table. The sample carries fewer than 200,000 clones, about 85% recorded once. CDR3 size: 15 residues. V lost 2 bases and J lost 4, with 9 bases in between. Per the germline V gene, CDR1 is MGHDK and CDR2 is SYGVNS.

This sequence was found in a woman aged 55-70 years with acute or convalescent COVID-19. Sequencing was carried out using peripheral blood. The chain combines TRBV25-1 with TRBJ1-6; D is uncertain. In DNA, the CDR3 is TGTGCCAGCAGTGAAGGAGGTGCTTATAATTCACCCCTCCACTTT. As protein: CASSEGGAYNSPLHF.